This T cell receptor (beta chain) stems from a study of T-cell reconstitution after alpha-beta-depleted transplantation in children. V lost 6 bases to trimming and J lost 5 bases; unmatched junction nucleotides: 9. This CDR3 has 15 amino acids. The authors prepared the TCRbeta library with unique molecular identifiers. TCRdb ran MiXCR on the PCR reads and lists one entry per CDR3 protein. The sample shows roughly 500,000 distinct CDR3 sequences, around a third of them seen only once. The TCR comes from a human donor who donated a stem cell graft to a child with aplastic anemia. This rearrangement joins TRBV12-3 or TRBV12-4 to TRBJ2-7, with 11 positions matching TRBD2. The specimen was PBMCs from the stem cell graft donor, collected from the stem cell graft. DNA of the CDR3: TGTGCCAGCAGACCAACTAGCGGGAGTATGGACGAGCAGTACTTC. Translation gives CASRPTSGSMDEQYF.